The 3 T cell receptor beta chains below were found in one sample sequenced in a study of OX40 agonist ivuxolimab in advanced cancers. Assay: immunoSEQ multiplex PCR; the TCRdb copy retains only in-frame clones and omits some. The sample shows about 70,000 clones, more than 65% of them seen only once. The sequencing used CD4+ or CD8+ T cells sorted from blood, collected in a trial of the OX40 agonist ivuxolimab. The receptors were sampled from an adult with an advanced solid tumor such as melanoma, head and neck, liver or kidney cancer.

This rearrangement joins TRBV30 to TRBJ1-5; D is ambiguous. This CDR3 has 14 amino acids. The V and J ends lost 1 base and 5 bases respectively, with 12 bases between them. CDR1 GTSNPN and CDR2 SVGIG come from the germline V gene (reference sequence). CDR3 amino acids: CAWSEAAVHQPQHF. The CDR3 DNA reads TGTGCCTGGAGTGAGGCGGCAGTCCATCAGCCCCAGCATTTT.

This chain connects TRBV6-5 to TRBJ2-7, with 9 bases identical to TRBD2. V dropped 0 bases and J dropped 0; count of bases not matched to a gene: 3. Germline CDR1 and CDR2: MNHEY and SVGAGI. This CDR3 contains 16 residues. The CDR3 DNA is TGTGCCAGCAGTTACTCTCCTAGCGGGGACTCCTACGAGCAGTACTTC. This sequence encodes CASSYSPSGDSYEQYF.

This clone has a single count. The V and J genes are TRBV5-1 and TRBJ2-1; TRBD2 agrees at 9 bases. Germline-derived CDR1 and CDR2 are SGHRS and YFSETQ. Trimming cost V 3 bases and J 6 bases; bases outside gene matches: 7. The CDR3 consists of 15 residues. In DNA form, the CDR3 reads TGCGCCAGCAGCTCGGGGGGACTAGCTAGCAATGAGCAGTTCTTC. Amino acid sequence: CASSSGGLASNEQFF. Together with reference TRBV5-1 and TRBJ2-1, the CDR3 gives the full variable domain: KAGVTQTPRYLIKTRGQQVTLSCSPISGHRSVSWYQQTPGQGLQFLFEYFSETQRNKGNFPGRFSGRQFSNSRSEMNVSTLELGDSALYLCASSSGGLASNEQFFGPGTRLTVL.